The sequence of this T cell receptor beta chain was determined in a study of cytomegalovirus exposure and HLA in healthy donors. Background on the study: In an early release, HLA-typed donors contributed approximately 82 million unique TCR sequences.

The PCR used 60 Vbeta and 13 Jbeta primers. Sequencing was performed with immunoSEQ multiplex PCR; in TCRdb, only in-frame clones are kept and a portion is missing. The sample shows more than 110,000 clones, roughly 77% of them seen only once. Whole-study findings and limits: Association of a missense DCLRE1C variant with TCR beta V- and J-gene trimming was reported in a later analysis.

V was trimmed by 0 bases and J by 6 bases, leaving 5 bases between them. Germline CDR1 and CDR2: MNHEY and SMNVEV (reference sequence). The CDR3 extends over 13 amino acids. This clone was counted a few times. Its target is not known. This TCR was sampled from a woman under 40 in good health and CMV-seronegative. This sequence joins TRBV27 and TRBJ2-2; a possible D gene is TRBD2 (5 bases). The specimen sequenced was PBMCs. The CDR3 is CASSLSRAGELFF. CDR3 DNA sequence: TGTGCCAGCAGTTTATCGAGGGCCGGGGAGCTGTTTTTT.